This T cell receptor (beta chain) was identified in a study of T cell repertoires in cytomegalovirus infection. Study in general: As its CMV epitopes, the study selected recently identified HLA-C-restricted and well-studied HLA-B-restricted targets. Regarding the study as a whole: HLA-C-restricted TCR beta clonotypes specific for CMV led the ex vivo response.

TCRdb reanalysed the reads using MiXCR and keeps one entry per CDR3 protein. The sample lists about 740,000 distinct CDR3 sequences; around 32% were seen once. This clonotype was counted once. The antigen remains undetermined. CDR1 and CDR2 (germline): SGHTA, FQGNSA. CDR3 length: 16 amino acids. The J segment lost 9 bases and the V segment lost 0 bases, leaving 10 bases of the junction unmatched. This clonotype was sampled from a human donor in good health (CMV status not recorded). Some clones in this sample may be carry-over from other donors' samples. The sample was cultured PBMCs, taken from culture after CMV antigen stimulation. The chain combines TRBV7-2 with TRBJ2-1; 8 bases agree with TRBD2. CDR3 amino acids: CASSLAGGGRATEQFF. The CDR3 region has the DNA TGTGCCAGCAGCTTAGCGGGCGGGGGGAGGGCCACTGAGCAGTTCTTC. Combining the CDR3 with reference TRBV7-2 and TRBJ2-1 gives the whole variable domain GAGVSQSPSNKVTEKGKDVELRCDPISGHTALYWYRQSLGQGLEFLIYFQGNSAPDKSGLPSDRFSAERTGGSVSTLTIQRTQQEDSAVYLCASSLAGGGRATEQFFGPGTRLTVL.